Following are 23 T cell receptor beta chains from one sample sequenced in a study of cytomegalovirus exposure and HLA in healthy donors. 13 Jbeta primers and 60 Vbeta primers were used for the PCR. Some clones are missing from TCRdb's copy, which holds only in-frame ones; the method was immunoSEQ multiplex PCR. The table lists over 100,000 clones, about 76% of them singletons, with roughly 2.3% in the top ten. The sequenced material came from PBMCs. The source is a woman in her thirties in good health and CMV-seronegative.

This rearrangement joins TRBV19 to TRBJ2-5, with D possibly being TRBD2 (5 bases). The DNA end is more similar to TRBJ2-7, so the J call may be wrong. Germline V gene sequence: CDR1 LNHDA, CDR2 SQIVND (reference sequence). The CDR3 extends over 13 amino acids. The CDR3 region is CASSIAGIYEQYF. Here the CDR3 DNA reads TGTGCCAGTAGTATAGCGGGAATCTACGAGCAGTACTTC.

The chain couples TRBV29-1 to TRBJ2-1; 10 bases line up with TRBD1. The CDR3 has 14 residues. J gave up 4 bases and V 4 bases, and 4 bases lay outside the gene matches. The germline CDR1 and CDR2 sequences are SQVTM and ANQGSEA. In nucleotides, the CDR3 is TGCAGCGTTGCGGGACAGGGGAAATACAATGAGCAGTTCTTC. This codes for CSVAGQGKYNEQFF.

By sample share, this clone is medium-sized. V is TRBV28 and J is TRBJ2-1; 11 positions agree with TRBD2. The CDR3 has 15 residues. Germline assignment: CDR1 MDHEN and CDR2 SYDVKM. Trimming at V came to 2 bases and at J to 7 bases, leaving 4 bases not matched to a gene. Here the CDR3 DNA reads TGTGCCAGCAGTTTAGTAGCGGGAGGGGGTAATGAGCAGTTCTTC. It translates to CASSLVAGGGNEQFF.

This clone has only a few counts. The chain couples TRBV4-1 to TRBJ1-5; D is unclear. CDR3 size: 15 residues. V was pared by 2 bases and J by 3 bases, with 11 bases between. Germline V gene data show CDR1 as MGHRA and CDR2 as YSYEKL. CDR3 nucleotides: TGCGCCAGCAGCCAAAGAGAGGGTTCCAATCAGCCCCAGCATTTT. Its translation: CASSQREGSNQPQHF.

The chain combines TRBV19 with TRBJ2-1; 9 bases fit TRBD2. The junction had 10 bases not matched to a gene; V was cut back by 3 bases and J by 7 bases. Germline CDR1 LNHDA, CDR2 SQIVND (reference sequence). The CDR3 is made up of 16 amino acids. CDR3 amino acids: CASSIGTSSYYNEQFF. The CDR3 nucleotides read TGTGCCAGTAGTATCGGGACTAGCTCATATTATAATGAGCAGTTCTTC.

J is TRBJ2-7 and V is TRBV27, with 11 positions matching TRBD2. V shed 5 bases, J shed 2 bases, and the junction held 11 bases outside the gene matches. The V gene's germline CDR1 is MNHEY and CDR2 SMNVEV (reference sequence). The CDR3 has 17 residues. The CDR3, as DNA: TGTGCCAGCAGTACACTAATTAGCGGGAGGGCCGCCTACGAGCAGTACTTC. Protein product: CASSTLISGRAAYEQYF.

The rearrangement uses TRBV5-1 and TRBJ2-5; 15 bases match TRBD2. CDR1 is SGHRS, CDR2 YFSETQ, per germline. This CDR3 is built from 16 residues. With 4 bases clipped from V and 4 bases from J, the junction kept 5 bases outside the gene matches. This CDR3 reads CASSPGLAGGRETQYF. The CDR3 DNA reads TGCGCCAGCAGCCCTGGACTAGCGGGAGGGCGAGAGACCCAGTACTTC.

The chain uses TRBV15 and TRBJ2-3; D possibly corresponds to TRBD2 (7 bases). CDR1 and CDR2 (germline): LNHNV, YYDKDF (reference sequence). V lost 5 bases and J lost 5, with 20 bases in between. This CDR3 is 16 amino acids long. Written as DNA, the CDR3 is TGTGCCACCAGCGGTGGGGGGGCTAGCGTTCAAGATACGCAGTATTTT. Protein: CATSGGGASVQDTQYF.

J is TRBJ2-1 and V is TRBV27; TRBD2 aligns across 7 bases. CDR1 and CDR2 (germline): MNHEY, SMNVEV (reference sequence). Germline trimming cut 2 bases from V and 7 bases from J; bases unmatched to any gene: 11. The CDR3 spans 16 residues. For the CDR3, the DNA is TGTGCCAGCAGTTTAAAGGCATTCGGGACTACTAATGAGCAGTTCTTC. It translates to CASSLKAFGTTNEQFF.

The chain recombines TRBV7-9 with TRBJ1-1; weak D call: TRBD1 (6 bases). Trimming left V 1 base short and J 2 bases short, with 11 bases between. The germline V gene encodes CDR1 SEHNR and CDR2 FQNEAQ (reference sequence). This CDR3 spans 15 amino acids. The CDR3 nucleotides read TGTGCCAGCAGCTTAGGTTCAGGGGCCAACACTGAAGCTTTCTTT. Its translation: CASSLGSGANTEAFF.

V gene TRBV15 combines with J gene TRBJ2-6; TRBD1 aligns across 9 bases. Germline trimming cut 8 bases from V and 0 bases from J; bases unmatched to any gene: 5. This CDR3 has 16 amino acids. Germline CDR1 reads LNHNV; CDR2 reads YYDKDF (reference sequence). In DNA form, the CDR3 reads TGTGCCACCGGGACAGGGCGAAGCTCTGGGGCCAACGTCCTGACTTTC. This encodes CATGTGRSSGANVLTF. Drawing the rest from reference TRBV15 and TRBJ2-6, the complete variable domain is DAMVIQNPRYQVTQFGKPVTLSCSQTLNHNVMYWYQQKSSQAPKLLFHYYDKDFNNEADTPDNFQSRRPNTSFCFLDIRSPGLGDTAMYLCATGTGRSSGANVLTFGAGSRLTVL.

The V gene is TRBV5-1, the J gene TRBJ2-3; a weak D match, TRBD1 (5 bases). V shed 0 bases and J shed 2 bases, with 7 bases lying between them. The CDR3 sequence is 14 residues long. Germline assignment: CDR1 SGHRS and CDR2 YFSETQ. CDR3 bases: TGCGCCAGCAGCTTGGGACAGAACACAGATACGCAGTATTTT. It is translated as CASSLGQNTDTQYF.

The J gene is TRBJ2-7, the V gene TRBV5-1, with D uncertain. Germline V gene data show CDR1 as SGHRS and CDR2 as YFSETQ. The CDR3 consists of 17 residues. Trimming took off 2 bases at V and 0 bases at J, with 18 bases between the two ends. The CDR3 here is CASSLMVVERFSYEQYF. The CDR3 DNA reads TGCGCCAGCAGCTTAATGGTGGTCGAGAGGTTCTCCTACGAGCAGTACTTC.

For this clone: Other DNA sequences within the sample encode an identical CDR3. The V and J genes are TRBV5-1 and TRBJ1-1, with D uncertain. V lost 0 bases to trimming and J lost 4 bases, with 7 bases between them. Germline V lookup: CDR1 SGHRS, CDR2 YFSETQ. This CDR3 spans 13 amino acids. In DNA form, the CDR3 reads TGCGCCAGCAGCTTGGGTGGAGGCACTGAAGCTTTCTTT. Protein: CASSLGGGTEAFF.

The rearrangement uses TRBV7-9 and TRBJ1-2, with a weak D call TRBD1 (6 bases). Per germline, CDR1 SEHNR and CDR2 FQNEAQ (reference sequence). V lost 5 bases, J lost 3 bases, and 10 bases lay in between. The CDR3 has 13 amino acids. The CDR3 region is CASSPDSDYGYTF. CDR3 DNA: TGTGCCAGCAGCCCGGACAGTGACTATGGCTACACCTTC.

The rearrangement joins TRBV9 to TRBJ2-2; 7 bases line up with TRBD1. CDR1 is SGDLS, CDR2 YYNGEE, per germline. The V segment lost 1 base and the J segment 4 bases; nucleotides outside the gene matches: 4. The CDR3 totals 15 residues. The chain's CDR3 is CASSVFPGGTGELFF. CDR3 DNA: TGTGCCAGCAGCGTATTCCCAGGGGGCACCGGGGAGCTGTTTTTT.

This clone has just a few counts. At the DNA level, this CDR3 is encoded by other sequences in the same sample as well. The genes are TRBV4-1 and TRBJ2-7, with TRBD1 matching over 8 bases. V dropped 2 bases and J dropped 1; count of bases not matched to a gene: 13. Germline V CDR1 and CDR2: MGHRA, YSYEKL. This CDR3 is 18 amino acids long. CDR3 protein: CASSQLTGPGGRSYEQYF. The CDR3 DNA follows: TGCGCCAGCAGCCAATTGACAGGACCAGGGGGCCGTTCCTACGAGCAGTACTTC.

This clone appeared a single time. V gene TRBV4-1 combines with J gene TRBJ2-1; 11 nucleotides line up with TRBD2. The CDR3 sequence is 15 residues long. Germline lookup yields CDR1 MGHRA and CDR2 YSYEKL. V dropped 4 bases and J dropped 5; count of bases not matched to a gene: 4. The CDR3 protein is CASSPGLAGNNEQFF. DNA for the CDR3: TGCGCCAGCAGCCCCGGACTAGCGGGTAACAATGAGCAGTTCTTC.

The V and J genes are TRBV5-1 and TRBJ1-4; TRBD1 is a possible D gene (5 bases). Trimming cost V 6 bases and J 3 bases, with 12 bases left between them. The CDR3 is made up of 14 amino acids. The germline V gene encodes CDR1 SGHRS and CDR2 YFSETQ. CDR3 residues: CASNRGDANEKLFF. DNA for the CDR3: TGCGCCAGCAACCGGGGGGATGCTAATGAAAAACTGTTTTTT.

V gene TRBV7-6 combines with J gene TRBJ1-2; tentative D call: TRBD1 (6 bases). This CDR3 has 12 residues. Deletions cut 6 bases from V and 8 bases from J, with 13 bases between. Germline V lookup: CDR1 SGHVS, CDR2 FNYEAQ. CDR3 region: CASRGQGPGYTF. CDR3 nucleotides: TGTGCCAGCAGGGGTCAGGGGCCAGGCTACACCTTC. The full variable domain, completed using reference TRBV7-6 and TRBJ1-2, is GAGVSQSPRYKVTKRGQDVALRCDPISGHVSLYWYRQALGQGPEFLTYFNYEAQQDKSGLPNDRFSAERPEGSISTLTIQRTEQRDSAMYRCASRGQGPGYTFGSGTRLTVV.

In DNA, the CDR3 is TGCGCCAGCAGCACATCGACAGGGGGCGCATACAATGAGCAGTTCTTC. Protein: CASSTSTGGAYNEQFF. This chain joins TRBV5-1 and TRBJ2-1, with TRBD1 matching over 10 bases. This CDR3 contains 16 residues. The V gene end was trimmed by 4 bases and the J gene end by 4 bases; junction bases not matched to a gene: 8. Germline V gene sequence: CDR1 SGHRS, CDR2 YFSETQ. The whole variable domain, remainder taken from reference TRBV5-1 and TRBJ2-1, is KAGVTQTPRYLIKTRGQQVTLSCSPISGHRSVSWYQQTPGQGLQFLFEYFSETQRNKGNFPGRFSGRQFSNSRSEMNVSTLELGDSALYLCASSTSTGGAYNEQFFGPGTRLTVL.

This chain joins TRBV7-9 and TRBJ2-7; D is possibly TRBD1 (6 bases). The CDR3 extends over 13 amino acids. Trimming took off 6 bases at V and 5 bases at J, with 14 bases between the two ends. Germline CDR1 and CDR2: SEHNR and FQNEAQ (reference sequence). CDR3 region: CASSSSTGNEQYF. CDR3 DNA sequence: TGTGCCAGCAGTAGCTCTACAGGGAACGAGCAGTACTTC.

V is TRBV5-1 and J is TRBJ2-3; 13 bases fit TRBD2. Germline lookup yields CDR1 SGHRS and CDR2 YFSETQ. The CDR3 spans 17 residues. J was trimmed by 3 bases and V by 3 bases; bases with no gene match: 7. CDR3 amino acids: CASSSSWGLAGTDTQYF. CDR3 DNA: TGCGCCAGCAGCTCCTCATGGGGACTAGCGGGAACAGATACGCAGTATTTT. The full variable domain, rest sourced from reference TRBV5-1 and TRBJ2-3, is KAGVTQTPRYLIKTRGQQVTLSCSPISGHRSVSWYQQTPGQGLQFLFEYFSETQRNKGNFPGRFSGRQFSNSRSEMNVSTLELGDSALYLCASSSSWGLAGTDTQYFGPGTRLTVL.